The entry below gives a single T cell receptor (beta chain) sequence along with its context. What it binds is not known. CDR3 size: 12 residues. V lost 5 bases to trimming and J lost 4 bases, with 11 bases between them. CDR1 and CDR2 from the germline V gene are GTSNPN and SVGIG (reference sequence). RNA transcripts yielded amplified TCR beta CDR3 regions. The HTBI set primed first-round TCR CDR3 RT-PCR. Each CDR3 protein gets one entry after TCRdb re-called the multiplex PCR reads with MiXCR. The sample has hundreds of thousands of distinct CDR3 sequences, about 16% seen once. The source of the sample is a study of T cells in Graves' hyperthyroidism and ophthalmopathy. A lack of ophthalmopathy progression within 18 months defined stable Graves' hyperthyroidism. Newly diagnosed hyperthyroidism, duration under 2 months, in patients aged 18 to 65. Fresh peripheral blood, 8 to 10 ml of it, supplied the PBMCs.

Study-wide points: A model of 13 V-J pairs discriminated ophthalmopathy from stable hyperthyroidism.

The chain recombines TRBV30 with TRBJ1-1; D is uncertain. This clonotype originated in a woman aged 25 to 39 with Graves' hyperthyroidism. Sequenced input: blood. CDR3 amino acids: CAWLRSRTEAFF. CDR3 bases: TGTGCCTGGTTGAGGAGCCGCACTGAAGCTTTCTTT.